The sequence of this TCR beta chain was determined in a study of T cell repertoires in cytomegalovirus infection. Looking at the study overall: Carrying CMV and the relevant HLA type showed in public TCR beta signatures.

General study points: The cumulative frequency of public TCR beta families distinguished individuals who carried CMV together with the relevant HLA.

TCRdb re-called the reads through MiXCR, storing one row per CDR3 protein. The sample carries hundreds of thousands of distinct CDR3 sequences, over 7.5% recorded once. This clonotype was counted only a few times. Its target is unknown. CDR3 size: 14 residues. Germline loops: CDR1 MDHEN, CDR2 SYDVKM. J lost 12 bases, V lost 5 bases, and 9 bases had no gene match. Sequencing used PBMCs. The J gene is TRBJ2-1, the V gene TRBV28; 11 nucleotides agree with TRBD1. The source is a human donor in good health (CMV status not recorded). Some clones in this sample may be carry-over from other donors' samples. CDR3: CASSGQGAVIRQFF. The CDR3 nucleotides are TGTGCCAGCAGTGGACAGGGGGCTGTAATTAGGCAGTTCTTC.